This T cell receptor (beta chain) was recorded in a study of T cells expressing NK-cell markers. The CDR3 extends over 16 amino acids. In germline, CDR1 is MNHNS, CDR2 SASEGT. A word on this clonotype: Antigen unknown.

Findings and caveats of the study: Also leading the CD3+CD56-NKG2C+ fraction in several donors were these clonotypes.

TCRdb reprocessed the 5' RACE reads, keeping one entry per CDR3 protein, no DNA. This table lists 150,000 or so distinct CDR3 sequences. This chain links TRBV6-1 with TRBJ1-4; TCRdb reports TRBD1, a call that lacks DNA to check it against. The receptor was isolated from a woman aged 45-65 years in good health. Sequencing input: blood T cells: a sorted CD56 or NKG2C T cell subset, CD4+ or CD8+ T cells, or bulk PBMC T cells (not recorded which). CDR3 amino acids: CASSHRTGVTNEKLFF.